One sample yielded the 30 T cell receptor beta chains listed below, sequenced in a study of blood T cells in healthy people across ages. It was with a sample-barcoded 5' primer and a J-beta primer mix that a second PCR of roughly 7 to 11 cycles was run. TCRdb recomputed calls from the 5' RACE reads with MiXCR, one row per CDR3 protein. The data show under 850,000 distinct CDR3 sequences, with about 34% seen just once and 10% to 15% held by the top ten. Sequencing input: blood. These TCRs come from a young man in good health.

V is TRBV27 and J is TRBJ2-1, with D possibly TRBD2 on 6 matching bases. V gave up 7 bases and J gave up 0 bases, with 13 bases separating them. The CDR3 loop spans 15 amino acids. Germline V gives CDR1 MNHEY, CDR2 SMNVEV (reference sequence). CDR3 DNA sequence: TGTGCCAGCACCCGGGGGAGAAGCTCCTACAATGAGCAGTTCTTC. Translating gives CASTRGRSSYNEQFF.

This clonotype has just a few counts. A read error may produce the germline difference seen at one junction end. The V gene is TRBV7-2, the J gene TRBJ1-1, with TRBD1 identical over 8 bases. CDR1 SGHTA and CDR2 FQGNSA come from the germline V gene. This CDR3 is built from 13 residues. CDR3 bases: TGCGCCAGCAGCTTTACAGGGGGCACTGAAGCTTTCTTT. It codes for CASSFTGGTEAFF.

The chain employs TRBV11-1 and TRBJ2-2; D possibly matches TRBD1 or TRBD2 (6 bases each). V was shortened by 5 bases and J by 2 bases, with 15 bases between the two germline ends. Germline CDR1 SGHAT, CDR2 FQDESV (reference sequence). The CDR3 is 16 residues long. The CDR3 here is CASSGGGTSNTGELFF. CDR3 coding DNA: TGTGCCAGCAGCGGGGGCGGGACATCCAACACCGGGGAGCTGTTTTTT.

In the case of this clonotype: An end of the junction does not agree with germline; a read error may underlie this. The chain employs TRBV14 and TRBJ1-2; 9 positions agree with TRBD1. The V gene's germline CDR1 is SGHDN and CDR2 FVKESK. The CDR3 contains 15 residues. The DNA of the CDR3 is TGTGCCGGCAGCTCCCGGGACAGGGAGTTCTATGGCTACACCTTC. This sequence encodes CAGSSRDREFYGYTF.

This clonotype was seen a few times. This rearrangement joins TRBV28 to TRBJ1-2, with TRBD1 identical over 9 bases. Germline V gene data show CDR1 as MDHEN and CDR2 as SYDVKM. After removal of 7 bases from V and 1 base from J, the junction contained 16 bases not matched to a gene. This CDR3 has 18 amino acids. The CDR3 coding sequence is TGTGCCAGCACCCTCTCTCGGGACAGGGTCCCCATTAACTATGGCTACACCTTC. Its translation: CASTLSRDRVPINYGYTF.

This clonotype was observed a few times. The chain recombines TRBV4-3 with TRBJ1-2; 7 positions agree with TRBD1. CDR1 and CDR2 (germline): LGHNA, YSLEER. Germline trimming cut 4 bases from V and 1 base from J; bases unmatched to any gene: 9. The CDR3 is 16 residues long. Here the CDR3 reads CASSRGGTEVNYGYTF. CDR3 nucleotide sequence: TGCGCCAGCAGCCGTGGTGGGACAGAGGTTAACTATGGCTACACCTTC.

The CDR3 is CASSLGAGNNSPLHF. The CDR3 region has the DNA TGCGCCAGCAGCTTGGGGGCAGGGAACAATTCACCCCTCCACTTT. The V and J genes are TRBV5-1 and TRBJ1-6; TRBD1 might be the D (5 bases). Germline V gene sequence: CDR1 SGHRS, CDR2 YFSETQ. The CDR3 loop spans 15 amino acids. V lost 0 bases and J lost 7, with 11 bases in between.

This clonotype was observed at least ten times. The gene calls are TRBV12-3 or TRBV12-4 and TRBJ2-1; the D gene is possibly TRBD1 (5 bases). TRBJ2-7 explains the end of the DNA better; the J call may be wrong. This CDR3 has 19 residues. The CDR3 DNA sequence: TGTGCCAGCAGTTTATTCACCCTCCAGGGCCGGAGCTCCTACAATGAGCAGTACTTC. This encodes CASSLFTLQGRSSYNEQYF.

This clonotype was seen more than once but under ten times. This rearrangement joins TRBV20-1 to TRBJ1-1; D call uncertain. Trimming removed 6 bases from V and 2 bases from J, with 13 bases in between. The CDR3 contains 13 residues. CDR1 DFQATT and CDR2 SNEGSKA come from the germline V gene (reference sequence). The CDR3: CSAPKPENTEAFF. The CDR3 nucleotides are TGCAGTGCCCCGAAGCCAGAAAACACTGAAGCTTTCTTT.

This clonotype was counted only a few times. V gene TRBV4-1 combines with J gene TRBJ2-1; 10 bases agree with TRBD1. CDR1 is MGHRA and CDR2 is YSYEKL in the germline V gene. V lost 4 bases, J lost 7 bases, and 7 bases stayed unmatched. The CDR3 is 15 amino acids. CDR3 residues: CASSPRDRGGNEQFF. DNA of the CDR3: TGCGCCAGCAGCCCCCGGGACAGGGGAGGAAATGAGCAGTTCTTC.

This clonotype was counted between two and nine times. This rearrangement joins TRBV6-6 to TRBJ1-2, with D possibly TRBD1 on 5 matching bases. With 4 bases removed from V and 9 bases from J, the gap between germline ends came to 21 bases. Germline CDR1 reads MNHNY; CDR2 reads SVGAGI (reference sequence). This CDR3 contains 15 residues. The CDR3 DNA sequence: TGTGCCAGCAGTTCCGCCCCTGTGGAGGGGAGGAGCTACACCTTC. Its translation is CASSSAPVEGRSYTF.

The chain combines TRBV20-1 with TRBJ2-2; no reliable D call. The V gene lost 0 bases and the J gene lost 4 bases, with 9 bases spanning the gap. CDR3 size: 14 residues. In germline, CDR1 is DFQATT, CDR2 SNEGSKA (reference sequence). The CDR3 region has the DNA TGCAGTGCTAGAGATCGTGACACCACCGGGGAGCTGTTTTTT. Amino acid sequence: CSARDRDTTGELFF.

The V call is TRBV20-1, the J call TRBJ2-3; no definite D call. Germline V gene lookup returns CDR1 DFQATT and CDR2 SNEGSKA (reference sequence). There are 16 residues in the CDR3. Between the trimmed V and J ends, which lost 1 base and 1 base, there was a span of 15 bases. CDR3 DNA sequence: TGCAGTGCTAGAGCGGGCTACTCACACGGCACAGATACGCAGTATTTT. This sequence encodes CSARAGYSHGTDTQYF.

There are many counts of this clonotype. V is TRBV29-1 and J is TRBJ1-2; D is perhaps TRBD1 (6 bases). This CDR3 spans 12 amino acids. Germline CDR1 is SQVTM and CDR2 is ANQGSEA. CDR3 sequence (DNA): TGCAAAGCCAGGGATGCCGGGGGCGGCTACACCTTC. Its protein product is CKARDAGGGYTF.

Of note for this clonotype: Being one base from a much bigger clone, this may be a read error. This sequence joins TRBV12-3 or TRBV12-4 and TRBJ2-4; possible D gene TRBD2, 6 bases. The J call may be wrong; the DNA end is better matched by TRBJ2-7. CDR3 size: 16 residues. CDR3 coding DNA: TGTGCCAGCAGTCCCCCGCGGGGCTCCACCTCCTACGAGCAGTACTTC. Protein sequence: CASSPPRGSTSYEQYF.

This clonotype appeared many times. The chain employs TRBV6-6 and TRBJ2-3; D is unclear. Germline V gene data show CDR1 as MNHNY and CDR2 as SVGAGI (reference sequence). The CDR3 is 15 amino acids. V lost 0 bases and J lost 5, with 12 bases in between. The CDR3: CASSYSKGSVDTQYF. The CDR3 DNA follows: TGTGCCAGCAGTTACTCGAAGGGTTCCGTAGATACGCAGTATTTT.

This clonotype occurred once. The gene calls are TRBV29-1 and TRBJ2-5; D possibly corresponds to TRBD2 (6 bases). CDR3 length: 13 residues. The V end lost 3 bases, the J end lost 5 bases, and 13 bases lay between the germline ends. Germline V gives CDR1 SQVTM, CDR2 ANQGSEA. For the CDR3, the DNA is TGCAGCGTTGATGGGGGAGGAGGGGAGACCCAGTACTTC. This translates into CSVDGGGGETQYF.

The chain has TRBV13 and TRBJ1-6; a weak D match, TRBD1 (5 bases). The ends were cut back, 3 bases at V and 9 bases at J, with 12 bases in the middle. Germline lookup yields CDR1 PRHDT and CDR2 FYEKMQ (reference sequence). The CDR3 spans 14 residues. The CDR3, as DNA: TGTGCCAGCAGCTTCCGACCTCAGGGTTCACCCCTCCACTTT. Protein sequence: CASSFRPQGSPLHF.

This chain uses TRBV6-2 or TRBV6-3 with TRBJ2-1; 7 bases are a match to TRBD1. Germline CDR1 is MNHEY and CDR2 is SVGEGT. This CDR3 has 15 amino acids. The V segment lost 0 bases and the J segment 10 bases; nucleotides outside the gene matches: 9. The CDR3 nucleotides are TGTGCCAGCAGTTACTCGATGGTAGGGGGCAGGGAGCAGTTCTTC. This sequence encodes CASSYSMVGGREQFF.

About this clonotype: A much larger clone lies a single base off, so this may be a read error. This chain uses TRBV29-1 with TRBJ2-1, with D maybe TRBD1 (5 bases). The V gene's germline CDR1 is SQVTM and CDR2 ANQGSEA. The length of the CDR3 is 14 residues. V dropped 1 base and J dropped 2 bases, with 9 bases sitting between them. CDR3 sequence (DNA): TGCAGCGTTGAAGGAAGGGGCCCCTACAATGAGCAGTTCTTC. It codes for CSVEGRGPYNEQFF.

The chain couples TRBV28 to TRBJ1-1; no clear D gene. Germline V CDR1 and CDR2: MDHEN, SYDVKM. V was cut by 5 bases and J by 1 base, with 11 bases left in between. CDR3 length: 14 amino acids. The CDR3 coding sequence is TGTGCCAGCAGTGCGGTCCGTGGGAACACTGAAGCTTTCTTT. Translating it yields CASSAVRGNTEAFF.

This clonotype was seen a few times. V and J are TRBV7-9 and TRBJ1-4, with a tentative D call TRBD1 (5 bases). V was cut by 4 bases and J by 8 bases, with 14 bases left in between. CDR3 size: 14 residues. CDR1 and CDR2 from the germline V gene are SEHNR and FQNEAQ (reference sequence). The CDR3: CASSSTRGTEKLFF. In DNA, the CDR3 is TGTGCCAGCAGCTCCACTCGGGGGACCGAAAAACTGTTTTTT. Supplemented by reference TRBV7-9 and TRBJ1-4, the full variable domain reads DTGVSQNPRHKITKRGQNVTFRCDPISEHNRLYWYRQTLGQGPEFLTYFQNEAQLEKSRLLSDRFSAERPKGSFSTLEIQRTEQGDSAMYLCASSSTRGTEKLFFGSGTQLSVL.

This clonotype has just a few counts. J is TRBJ2-7 and V is TRBV6-5; no reliable D call. V was pared by 2 bases and J by 5 bases, with 4 bases between. Germline V gene lookup returns CDR1 MNHEY and CDR2 SVGAGI. CDR3 length: 11 amino acids. The CDR3 sequence: CASSYGDEQYF. CDR3 nucleotides: TGTGCCAGCAGTTACGGGGACGAGCAGTACTTC.

This sequence joins TRBV5-1 and TRBJ2-1; D is perhaps TRBD2 (5 bases). The J call is doubtful: the DNA matches TRBJ2-7 better. CDR3 length equals 18 residues. The germline V gene encodes CDR1 SGHRS and CDR2 YFSETQ. The CDR3 is CASSLAGVLGSSYNEQYF. DNA of the CDR3: TGCGCCAGCAGCTTGGCCGGAGTGCTGGGGAGCTCCTACAATGAGCAGTACTTC.

This clonotype was counted between two and nine times. The rearrangement links TRBV13 to TRBJ1-2; D gene uncertain. Germline CDR1 PRHDT, CDR2 FYEKMQ (reference sequence). CDR3 length: 13 residues. V gave up 7 bases and J gave up 3 bases, with 12 bases separating them. In DNA form, the CDR3 reads TGTGCCAGCACCACGGGGTCTGACTATGGCTACACCTTC. As protein: CASTTGSDYGYTF.

A few counts support this clonotype. This chain uses TRBV27 with TRBJ2-1; the D is unclear. CDR1 is MNHEY and CDR2 is SMNVEV in the germline V gene (reference sequence). This CDR3 spans 15 amino acids. V shed 2 bases and J shed 0 bases, with 8 bases lying between them. CDR3 bases: TGTGCCAGCAGTTTAGGTTTAGGCTCCTACAATGAGCAGTTCTTC. As protein: CASSLGLGSYNEQFF.

This clonotype showed up many times. The chain carries TRBV27 and TRBJ2-3; 11 bases agree with TRBD2. With 2 bases clipped from V and 6 bases from J, the junction kept 4 bases outside the gene matches. Germline CDR1 is MNHEY and CDR2 is SMNVEV (reference sequence). This CDR3 contains 15 residues. In nucleotides, the CDR3 is TGTGCCAGCAGTTTAGAACTAGCGGGGGTGGATACGCAGTATTTT. The encoded protein is CASSLELAGVDTQYF.

The V gene is TRBV7-2, the J gene TRBJ2-3, with 7 bases aligning to TRBD1. Germline V CDR1 and CDR2: SGHTA, FQGNSA. This CDR3 contains 15 residues. Losses at the gene ends were 4 bases for V and 2 bases for J; bases not matched to a gene: 6. The CDR3 DNA reads TGTGCCAGCAGCTCGACAGGGCACCACACAGATACGCAGTATTTT. It encodes CASSSTGHHTDTQYF.

This chain links TRBV4-3 with TRBJ1-6; D might be TRBD1 (6 bases). This CDR3 has 16 residues. Per the germline V gene, CDR1 is LGHNA and CDR2 is YSLEER. V dropped 2 bases and J dropped 5 bases, with 13 bases sitting between them. The CDR3 sequence is CASSQQIQGNNSPLHF. CDR3 coding DNA: TGCGCCAGCAGCCAACAAATACAGGGCAATAATTCACCCCTCCACTTT.

This clonotype showed up just a few times. The rearrangement links TRBV6-5 to TRBJ1-1; D gene unclear. The CDR3 contains 13 residues. Trimming pared 8 bases from V and 4 bases from J, leaving 14 bases between. Germline V gene data show CDR1 as MNHEY and CDR2 as SVGAGI. The CDR3 DNA reads as TGTGCCAGCCTTAGCCCCCGTTCCACTGAAGCTTTCTTT. Protein product: CASLSPRSTEAFF.